The following is a TCR beta chain sequence with its context. Germline V gene lookup returns CDR1 SGHVS and CDR2 FQNEAQ. The length of the CDR3 is 15 residues. The germline V and J ends were trimmed by 2 bases and 0 bases, with 8 bases remaining between them. The data were obtained in a study of technical replicates of blood from a handful of donors. Method: immunoSEQ multiplex PCR; TCRdb's copy keeps in-frame clones and lacks some. The data hold fewer than 65,000 clones, with around 87% observed a single time. Sequenced sample: PBMCs. The chain couples TRBV7-8 to TRBJ2-1, with a possible D match to TRBD2 (5 bases). The sequence derives from a human donor in good health. Some clones in this sample may be carry-over from other donors' samples. The CDR3 sequence: CASSLSGSSYNEQFF. CDR3 DNA: TGTGCCAGCAGCTTATCGGGGAGCTCCTACAATGAGCAGTTCTTC.